This TCR beta chain emerged from a study of regulatory T cells in long-lasting Graves disease. Overall study context: Antithyroid drugs had been taken by newly diagnosed Graves' patients for under 3 months.

Through Arm-PCR of CDR3 regions and iRepertoire HTBI primers, TCR beta libraries were built. TCRdb reprocessed the multiplex PCR reads via MiXCR and lists one record per CDR3 protein. The table lists over 500,000 distinct CDR3 sequences, approximately 15% of them singletons. Time point noted: newly diagnosed GD, antithyroid drugs for less than 3 months. PBMC-derived RNA was used for the TCR library. Graves' disease diagnoses used American Thyroid Association guidelines. The same data also contributed to another study, on T cells in Graves' hyperthyroidism and ophthalmopathy. That source adds: Stable hyperthyroidism: no ophthalmopathy progression over 18 months of follow-up.

This clonotype originated in a woman under 40 with Graves disease. Sequences were derived from peripheral blood mononuclear cells (PBMCs), sampled at new diagnosis, from a patient treated with antithyroid drugs.

The CDR3: CASSQEWRQISNYGYTF. The CDR3 DNA reads as TGTGCCAGCAGCCAAGAATGGCGACAGATAAGTAACTATGGCTACACCTTC. The J gene is TRBJ1-2, the V gene TRBV4-2, with a possible D match to TRBD1 (5 bases). CDR3 length equals 17 residues. The ends were cut back, 0 bases at V and 1 base at J, with 15 bases in the middle. Germline values: CDR1 LGHNA, CDR2 YNFKEQ.